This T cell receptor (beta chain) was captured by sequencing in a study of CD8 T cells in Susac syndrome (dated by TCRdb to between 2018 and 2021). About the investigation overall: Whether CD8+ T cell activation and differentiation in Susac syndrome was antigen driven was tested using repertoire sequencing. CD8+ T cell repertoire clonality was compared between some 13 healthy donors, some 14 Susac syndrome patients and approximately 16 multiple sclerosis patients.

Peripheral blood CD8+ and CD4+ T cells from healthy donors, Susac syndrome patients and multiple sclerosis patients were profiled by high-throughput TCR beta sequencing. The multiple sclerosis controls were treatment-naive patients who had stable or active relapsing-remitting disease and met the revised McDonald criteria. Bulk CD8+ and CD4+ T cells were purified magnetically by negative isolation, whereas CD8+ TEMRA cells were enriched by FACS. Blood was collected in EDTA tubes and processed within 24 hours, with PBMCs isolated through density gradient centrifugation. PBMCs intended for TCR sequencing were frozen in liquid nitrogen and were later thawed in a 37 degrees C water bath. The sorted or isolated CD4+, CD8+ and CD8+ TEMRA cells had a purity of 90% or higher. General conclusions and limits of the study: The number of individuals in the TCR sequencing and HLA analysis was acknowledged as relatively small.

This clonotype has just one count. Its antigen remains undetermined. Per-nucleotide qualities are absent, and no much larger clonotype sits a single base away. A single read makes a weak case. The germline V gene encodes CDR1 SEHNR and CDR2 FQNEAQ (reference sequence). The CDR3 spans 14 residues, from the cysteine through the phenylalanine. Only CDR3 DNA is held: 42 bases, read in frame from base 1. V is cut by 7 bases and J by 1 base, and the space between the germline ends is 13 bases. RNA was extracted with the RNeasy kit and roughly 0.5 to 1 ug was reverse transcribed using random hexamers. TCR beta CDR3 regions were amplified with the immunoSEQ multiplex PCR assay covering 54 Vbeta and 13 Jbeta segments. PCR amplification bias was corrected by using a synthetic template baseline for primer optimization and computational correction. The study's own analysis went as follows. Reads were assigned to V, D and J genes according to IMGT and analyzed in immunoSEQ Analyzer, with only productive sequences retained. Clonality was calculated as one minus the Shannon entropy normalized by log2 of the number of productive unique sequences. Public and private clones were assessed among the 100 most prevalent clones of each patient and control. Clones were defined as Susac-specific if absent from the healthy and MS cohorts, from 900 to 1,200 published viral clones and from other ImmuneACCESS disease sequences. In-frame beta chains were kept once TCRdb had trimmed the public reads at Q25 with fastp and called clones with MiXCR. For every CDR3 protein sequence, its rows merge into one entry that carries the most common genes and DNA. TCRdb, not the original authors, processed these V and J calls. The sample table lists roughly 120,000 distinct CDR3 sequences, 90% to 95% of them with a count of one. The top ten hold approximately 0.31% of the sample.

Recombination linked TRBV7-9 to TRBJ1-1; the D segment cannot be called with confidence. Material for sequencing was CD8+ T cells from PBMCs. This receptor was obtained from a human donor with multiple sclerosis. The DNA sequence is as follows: TGTGCCAGCACCCTTTGGGTCAGGAACACTGAAGCTTTCTTT. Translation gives CASTLWVRNTEAFF.